Listed below are T cell receptor beta chains from one sample, sequenced in a study of identical twins. One entry per CDR3 protein results from TCRdb running MiXCR on the 5' RACE reads. The sample records 1.5 million to 2 million distinct CDR3 sequences, roughly a third being singletons. The specimen was cord blood. The origin of the receptors is a newborn girl in good health. CDR3s include the opening cysteine and the closing phenylalanine or tryptophan. Fields, in order: J gene, V gene, D gene, clone size, CDR3 protein, CDR3 DNA. The D gene is left open where the match is weak. Clone size, where shown, is once, few, many, or a class for clones that have expanded.

>TRBJ1-4|TRBV12-3/TRBV12-4|.|.
CASSPGYSNEKLFF
TGTGCCAGCAGCCCCGGGTACTCAAATGAAAAACTGTTTTTT
>TRBJ2-7|TRBV3-1|.|.
CASTQGHEQYF
TGTGCCAGCACCCAGGGACACGAGCAGTACTTC
>TRBJ2-1|TRBV6-2/TRBV6-3|TRBD1|.
CASNPTGRGNEQFF
TGTGCCAGCAACCCGACAGGGCGTGGCAATGAGCAGTTCTTC
>TRBJ2-1|TRBV7-6|TRBD2|.
CASSIPTSGLGYNEQFF
TGTGCCAGCAGCATCCCGACTAGCGGGCTGGGGTACAATGAGCAGTTCTTC
>TRBJ2-2|TRBV20-1|.|.
CSAQRTRRTGELFF
TGCAGTGCCCAGAGGACCAGGCGAACCGGGGAGCTGTTTTTT
>TRBJ1-2|TRBV7-9|.|few
CASSLGGLIIYGYTF
TGTGCCAGCAGCTTAGGCGGACTGATCATCTATGGCTACACCTTC
>TRBJ2-1|TRBV27|TRBD2|many
CASSPRSSGGAYNEQFF
TGTGCCAGCAGTCCAAGGTCTAGCGGGGGGGCCTACAATGAGCAGTTCTTC
>TRBJ2-7|TRBV2|TRBD2|.
CASSEQSGGGISYEQYF
TGTGCCAGCAGTGAGCAGTCTGGCGGGGGGATCTCCTACGAGCAGTACTTC
>TRBJ2-1|TRBV12-3/TRBV12-4|TRBD2|few
CASSLLLAKGYNEQFF
TGTGCCAGCAGTTTATTACTAGCGAAGGGATACAATGAGCAGTTCTTC
>TRBJ2-4|TRBV7-9|TRBD2|many
CASSLKGLAEPFGGNIQYF
TGTGCCAGCAGCTTAAAGGGGCTAGCGGAGCCATTCGGTGGAAACATTCAGTACTTC
>TRBJ2-5|TRBV7-2|.|.
CASSLIVGVRTRGYNEQYF
TGCGCCAGCAGCCTAATAGTAGGGGTACGGACCAGGGGTTACAATGAGCAGTACTTC
>TRBJ2-1|TRBV4-2|TRBD2|many
CASSQDRNSGSHNEQFF
TGTGCCAGCAGCCAAGATCGAAATAGCGGGTCACACAATGAGCAGTTCTTC
>TRBJ2-3|TRBV11-2|TRBD2|few
CASSLGLAGGPTSTDTQYF
TGTGCCAGCAGCTTAGGACTAGCGGGAGGGCCTACCAGCACAGATACGCAGTATTTT
>TRBJ2-1|TRBV20-1|TRBD1|.
CSARPTGTGSNEQFF
TGCAGTGCTAGACCTACCGGGACAGGGAGCAATGAGCAGTTCTTC
>TRBJ2-3|TRBV4-2|.|many
CASSQDGETDTQYF
TGTGCCAGCAGCCAAGATGGCGAGACAGATACGCAGTATTTT
>TRBJ2-1|TRBV4-1|.|.
CASSQESAQGGDNEQFF
TGCGCCAGCAGCCAAGAATCAGCCCAGGGAGGCGACAATGAGCAGTTCTTC
>TRBJ2-7|TRBV6-1|.|few
CASSEGVLPGYEQYF
TGTGCCAGCAGTGAAGGCGTTCTACCTGGGTACGAGCAGTACTTC
>TRBJ2-3|TRBV11-1|.|few
CASSFRAPTDTQYF
TGTGCCAGCAGCTTTAGGGCCCCCACAGATACGCAGTATTTT
>TRBJ1-6|TRBV3-1|TRBD1|few
CASNRQGQSSPLHF
TGTGCCAGCAATCGACAGGGGCAGTCTTCACCCCTCCACTTT
>TRBJ2-1|TRBV4-1|TRBD2|.
CASSQVPATSVIRSYNEQFF
TGCGCCAGCAGCCAAGTCCCGGCGACTAGCGTTATACGCTCCTACAATGAGCAGTTCTTC
>TRBJ2-1|TRBV6-1|.|.
CASILGHSYNEQFF
TGTGCCAGCATTCTCGGACACTCCTACAATGAGCAGTTCTTC
>TRBJ2-3|TRBV6-5|.|.
CASTRTRGGTDTQYF
TGTGCCAGCACCCGAACCAGGGGGGGCACAGATACGCAGTATTTT
>TRBJ1-2|TRBV7-9|.|.
CASSLEWTNNYGYTF
TGTGCCAGCAGCTTAGAGTGGACAAATAACTATGGCTACACCTTC
>TRBJ1-6|TRBV12-3/TRBV12-4|.|.
CTSSLGIANRVNSPLHF
TGTACCAGCAGTTTAGGGATTGCGAACAGGGTCAATTCACCCCTCCACTTT
>TRBJ2-4|TRBV27|TRBD2|.
CASSPVAGGRNIQYF
TGTGCCAGTTCTCCCGTAGCGGGGGGGCGGAACATTCAGTACTTC
>TRBJ2-5|TRBV27|.|.
CASREWADQETQYF
TGTGCCAGCAGGGAGTGGGCAGACCAAGAGACCCAGTACTTC
>TRBJ1-1|TRBV9|.|few
CASTALLQGSNTEAFF
TGTGCCAGCACCGCCCTTCTCCAGGGGTCTAACACTGAAGCTTTCTTT
>TRBJ2-1|TRBV20-1|.|few
CSAREDRSYNEQFF
TGCAGTGCTAGAGAGGACCGCTCCTACAATGAGCAGTTCTTC
>TRBJ2-3|TRBV2|.|few
CASIRTDTQYF
TGTGCCAGCATTCGCACAGATACGCAGTATTTT
>TRBJ2-2|TRBV3-1|TRBD2|.
CASSQWSGGAAGELFF
TGTGCCAGCAGCCAATGGAGCGGGGGGGCTGCCGGGGAGCTGTTTTTT
>TRBJ1-5|TRBV20-1|.|.
CSARDLQGGNQPQHF
TGCAGTGCTAGAGATCTGCAAGGGGGCAATCAGCCCCAGCATTTT